This record covers a single TCR beta chain. The antigen is unknown. The CDR3 extends over 14 amino acids. The germline V gene has CDR1 LNHDA and CDR2 SQIVND (reference sequence). V lost 3 bases and J 3 bases, leaving 11 bases between the germline ends. The PCR made use of 60 Vbeta and 13 Jbeta primers. The protocol was immunoSEQ multiplex PCR, while the TCRdb copy is restricted to in-frame clones and leaves out a portion. The sample holds about 270,000 clones, around two thirds seen once. The data are from a study of cytomegalovirus exposure and HLA in healthy donors. Turning to the study itself: A previous analysis identified around 120 million unique TCR beta sequences derived from 180 million or so T cells.

Whole-study findings and limits: TCR beta chains numbering more than 150 were designated cytomegalovirus-associated. Later analysis found that TCR beta chains associated with HLA were more clonally expanded than other, equally common chains. CMV serostatus was the only immune exposure information that was available.

The TCR was taken from a female donor in good health and CMV-seronegative. The genes are TRBV19 and TRBJ2-5, with D maybe TRBD1 (6 bases). Input material: PBMCs. The CDR3: CASSIRNREETQYF. The DNA of the CDR3 is TGTGCCAGTAGTATCCGGAACAGGGAAGAGACCCAGTACTTC.